What follows are 30 T cell receptor beta chains derived from one specimen sequenced in a study of blood T cell repertoires in COVID-19. Assay: immunoSEQ multiplex PCR; the TCRdb copy retains only in-frame clones and omits some. This sample has 150,000 to 160,000 clones; 80% to 90% occur once, and the top ten carry more than 14%. The specimen was peripheral blood. The receptors stem from a middle-aged woman with acute or convalescent COVID-19.

The chain combines TRBV28 with TRBJ1-1; 10 bases are shared with TRBD1. V shed 6 bases and J 3 bases; nucleotides not matched to a gene: 16. The length of the CDR3 is 18 residues. Germline loops: CDR1 MDHEN, CDR2 SYDVKM. The CDR3 here is CASSLHPGTGVYDTEAFF. CDR3 DNA sequence: TGTGCCAGCAGCCTCCATCCCGGGACAGGGGTGTATGACACTGAAGCTTTCTTT.

The rearrangement links TRBV12-5 to TRBJ2-6; D is possibly TRBD1 (6 bases). This CDR3 region has 15 residues. Germline lookup yields CDR1 LGHNT and CDR2 FRNRAP. V gave up 9 bases and J gave up 0 bases, with 12 bases separating them. CDR3 in amino acids: CASADSNSGANVLTF. The CDR3 bases are TGTGCTAGCGCGGACAGCAACTCTGGGGCCAACGTCCTGACTTTC.

V usage is TRBV9 and J usage is TRBJ2-3; the match to TRBD2 covers 11 bases. V dropped 4 bases and J dropped 7; count of bases not matched to a gene: 11. The CDR3 spans 16 residues. Germline V gene lookup returns CDR1 SGDLS and CDR2 YYNGEE. Written as DNA, the CDR3 is TGTGCCAGCAGCCCCCGACTAGCGGGGATGTTGAATACGCAGTATTTT. This sequence encodes CASSPRLAGMLNTQYF. Variable domain in full (rest from reference TRBV9 and TRBJ2-3): DSGVTQTPKHLITATGQRVTLRCSPRSGDLSVYWYQQSLDQGLQFLIQYYNGEERAKGNILERFSAQQFPDLHSELNLSSLELGDSALYFCASSPRLAGMLNTQYFGPGTRLTVL.

V usage is TRBV5-1 and J usage is TRBJ2-7, with 7 bases aligning to TRBD2. Trimming at V came to 4 bases and at J to 1 base, leaving 2 bases not matched to a gene. CDR1 and CDR2 from the germline V gene are SGHRS and YFSETQ. The CDR3 has 13 amino acids. CDR3 amino acids: CASSERDSYEQYF. DNA of the CDR3: TGCGCCAGCAGCGAGCGGGATTCCTACGAGCAGTACTTC. The entire variable domain, with the rest obtained from reference TRBV5-1 and TRBJ2-7, is as follows: KAGVTQTPRYLIKTRGQQVTLSCSPISGHRSVSWYQQTPGQGLQFLFEYFSETQRNKGNFPGRFSGRQFSNSRSEMNVSTLELGDSALYLCASSERDSYEQYFGPGTRLTVT.

For the CDR3, the DNA is TGCGCCAGCAGCCTACGGGATGAGCAGTTCTTC. Translated: CASSLRDEQFF. The V call is TRBV10-1, the J call TRBJ2-1; D ambiguous. V was pared by 6 bases and J by 8 bases, with 8 bases between. CDR1 is WNHNN and CDR2 is SYGVQD in the germline V gene (reference sequence). The CDR3 totals 11 residues.

The rearrangement uses TRBV28 and TRBJ2-1; TRBD1 agrees at 9 bases. V trimming: 1 base; J trimming: 10 bases; junction bases outside the gene matches: 20. The CDR3 consists of 19 residues. CDR1 is MDHEN and CDR2 is SYDVKM in the germline V gene. CDR3 amino acids: CASSLFSPPTGGEGKEQFF. The DNA of the CDR3 is TGTGCCAGCAGTTTATTTTCCCCCCCCACAGGGGGCGAGGGTAAGGAGCAGTTCTTC.

The chain has TRBV11-1 and TRBJ1-1; maybe TRBD1 (6 bases). CDR1 and CDR2 from the germline V gene are SGHAT and FQDESV (reference sequence). CDR3 length: 16 residues. The V end lost 1 base, the J end lost 4 bases, and 16 bases lay between the germline ends. CDR3 DNA sequence: TGTGCCAGCAGCTTAGTGACTGGAACAGGGAGCACTGAAGCTTTCTTT. Translating it yields CASSLVTGTGSTEAFF.

CDR3 sequence reads: CASSLAEGSWSDTQYF. CDR3 sequence (DNA): TGCGCCAGCAGCTTGGCCGAGGGTAGTTGGTCAGATACGCAGTATTTT. This chain connects TRBV5-1 to TRBJ2-3; a possible D gene is TRBD2 (5 bases). Germline V gene lookup returns CDR1 SGHRS and CDR2 YFSETQ. The CDR3 totals 16 residues. V lost 0 bases and J 4 bases, leaving 15 bases between the germline ends.

The chain employs TRBV15 and TRBJ2-6; weak D call: TRBD1 (6 bases). The CDR3 length is 16 residues. Germline V gene data show CDR1 as LNHNV and CDR2 as YYDKDF (reference sequence). Trimming removed 3 bases from V and 2 bases from J, with 11 bases in between. The CDR3 loop reads CATSSWQGTGANVLTF. DNA for the CDR3: TGTGCCACCAGCAGCTGGCAGGGGACTGGGGCCAACGTCCTGACTTTC.

The V gene is TRBV9, the J gene TRBJ1-3; TRBD1 aligns across 8 bases. Germline V gene data show CDR1 as SGDLS and CDR2 as YYNGEE. V dropped 0 bases and J dropped 4; count of bases not matched to a gene: 9. The CDR3 spans 17 residues. The CDR3 nucleotides read TGTGCCAGCAGCGTAGCCTTGGACAGGGCGTCAGGAAACACCATATATTTT. This gives the protein CASSVALDRASGNTIYF. The full variable domain, with the rest looked up from reference TRBV9 and TRBJ1-3, is DSGVTQTPKHLITATGQRVTLRCSPRSGDLSVYWYQQSLDQGLQFLIQYYNGEERAKGNILERFSAQQFPDLHSELNLSSLELGDSALYFCASSVALDRASGNTIYFGEGSWLTVV.

This sequence joins TRBV19 and TRBJ2-2, with a tentative D call TRBD2 (5 bases). This CDR3 is 11 amino acids long. Trimming stripped 10 bases from V and 6 bases from J, with 9 bases between. Germline assignment: CDR1 LNHDA and CDR2 SQIVND (reference sequence). CDR3: CAINGAGELFF. The CDR3 DNA sequence: TGTGCCATAAACGGGGCCGGGGAGCTGTTTTTT.

The chain recombines TRBV5-4 with TRBJ2-1; TRBD1 is a possible D gene (6 bases). The germline CDR1 and CDR2 sequences are SGHNT and YYREEE (reference sequence). V was pared by 4 bases and J by 8 bases, with 16 bases between. The CDR3 length is 14 residues. CDR3 region: CASSPAYRDHEQFF. Here the CDR3 DNA reads TGTGCCAGCAGCCCGGCCTACAGGGACCATGAGCAGTTCTTC.

The chain couples TRBV5-6 to TRBJ1-6, with D possibly being TRBD1 (5 bases). V gave up 0 bases and J gave up 3 bases, with 10 bases separating them. The V gene's germline CDR1 is SGHDT and CDR2 YYEEEE. This CDR3 spans 16 amino acids. This CDR3 is CASSLAAGYYNSPLHF. DNA of the CDR3: TGTGCCAGCAGCTTGGCAGCAGGGTACTATAATTCACCCCTCCACTTT.

This chain joins TRBV30 and TRBJ1-4; 7 bases agree with TRBD1. V dropped 2 bases and J dropped 2; count of bases not matched to a gene: 2. There are 14 residues in the CDR3. CDR1 and CDR2 (germline): GTSNPN, SVGIG (reference sequence). CDR3 residues: CAWSRGQTNEKLFF. CDR3 nucleotides: TGTGCCTGGAGTAGGGGACAGACTAATGAAAAACTGTTTTTT. The whole variable domain, filled in from reference TRBV30 and TRBJ1-4, reads SQTIHQWPATLVQPVGSPLSLECTVEGTSNPNLYWYRQAAGRGLQLLFYSVGIGQISSEVPQNLSASRPQDRQFILSSKKLLLSDSGFYLCAWSRGQTNEKLFFGSGTQLSVL.

This clone was observed a few times. The chain is built from TRBV18 and TRBJ2-7; no definite D call. Looked up from germline, CDR1 is KGHSH and CDR2 is LQKENI. This CDR3 has 14 amino acids. Trimming left V 2 bases short and J 2 bases short, with 10 bases between. The chain's CDR3 is CASSPGRLTYEQYF. CDR3 in DNA: TGTGCCAGCTCACCAGGCAGACTGACCTACGAGCAGTACTTC. Complete variable domain (other parts from reference TRBV18 and TRBJ2-7): NAGVMQNPRHLVRRRGQEARLRCSPMKGHSHVYWYRQLPEEGLKFMVYLQKENIIDESGMPKERFSAEFPKEGPSILRIQQVVRGDSAAYFCASSPGRLTYEQYFGPGTRLTVT.

V and J are TRBV5-6 and TRBJ2-5, with 14 bases fitting TRBD2. There are 17 residues in the CDR3. V lost 4 bases, J lost 3 bases, and 8 bases stayed unmatched. From germline, CDR1 is SGHDT and CDR2 YYEEEE. The CDR3 coding sequence is TGTGCCAGCAGCAAGGGACTAGCGGGAGTGGGGGAAGAGACCCAGTACTTC. It yields the protein CASSKGLAGVGEETQYF.

The gene calls are TRBV5-1 and TRBJ2-3; a possible D gene is TRBD1 (5 bases). Trimming shortened V by 7 bases and J by 2 bases, and 14 bases separated the two germline ends. From germline, CDR1 is SGHRS and CDR2 YFSETQ. CDR3 length: 14 residues. This chain's CDR3 is CASHGQGYTDTQYF. DNA of the CDR3: TGCGCCAGCCACGGGCAGGGATACACAGATACGCAGTATTTT.

The chain has TRBV19 and TRBJ2-2, with 8 bases that match TRBD2. The V segment lost 5 bases and the J segment 4 bases; nucleotides outside the gene matches: 9. Germline CDR1 LNHDA, CDR2 SQIVND (reference sequence). The length of the CDR3 is 16 residues. CDR3 DNA: TGTGCCAGTAGTGCTCGGGGGAGCGGGGGCACCGGGGAGCTGTTTTTT. Translation gives CASSARGSGGTGELFF.

The rearrangement uses TRBV5-1 and TRBJ2-5, with TRBD1 identical over 10 bases. The CDR3 is 18 residues long. CDR1 and CDR2 from the germline V gene are SGHRS and YFSETQ. Trimming took 4 bases from V and 0 from J; bases not matched to a gene: 12. CDR3 sequence: CASSPNPGTGVYQETQYF. CDR3 nucleotides: TGCGCCAGCAGCCCAAACCCCGGGACAGGGGTATACCAAGAGACCCAGTACTTC.

This sequence joins TRBV28 and TRBJ1-6; unclear D gene. Trimming left V 2 bases short and J 17 bases short, with 16 bases between. The V gene's germline CDR1 is MDHEN and CDR2 SYDVKM. This CDR3 is 13 amino acids long. CDR3 amino acids: CASSLKVVLGVHF. The CDR3 DNA reads TGTGCCAGCAGTTTAAAGGTCGTCTTGGGAGTCCACTTT.

With respect to this clone: The sample contains more than one DNA sequence encoding this CDR3. V is TRBV15 and J is TRBJ2-7; 9 positions agree with TRBD2. The CDR3 runs 15 residues. The germline gives CDR1 LNHNV, CDR2 YYDKDF (reference sequence). The V gene end was trimmed by 0 bases and the J gene end by 0 bases; junction bases not matched to a gene: 0. CDR3 sequence: CATSREAGGSYEQYF. In nucleotides, the CDR3 is TGTGCCACCAGCAGAGAAGCGGGGGGCTCCTACGAGCAGTACTTC. Complete variable domain (other parts from reference TRBV15 and TRBJ2-7): DAMVIQNPRYQVTQFGKPVTLSCSQTLNHNVMYWYQQKSSQAPKLLFHYYDKDFNNEADTPDNFQSRRPNTSFCFLDIRSPGLGDTAMYLCATSREAGGSYEQYFGPGTRLTVT.

The rearrangement links TRBV7-3 to TRBJ2-1, with D possibly being TRBD2 (6 bases). V lost 3 bases and J lost 2, with 11 bases in between. Germline V gives CDR1 SGHTA, CDR2 FQGTGA. The CDR3 extends over 15 amino acids. The CDR3 bases are TGTGCCAGCAGCTTGACGGGAGTAACCTACAATGAGCAGTTCTTC. This sequence encodes CASSLTGVTYNEQFF.

The CDR3: CASSFGTSTSDTQYF. DNA of the CDR3: TGCGCCAGCAGCTTCGGGACTAGCACGTCAGATACGCAGTATTTT. This chain uses TRBV5-1 with TRBJ2-3; 9 nucleotides match TRBD2. The J segment lost 4 bases and the V segment lost 2 bases, leaving 5 bases of the junction unmatched. The CDR3 sequence is 15 residues long. CDR1 and CDR2 (germline): SGHRS, YFSETQ.

This clone was counted a few times. The chain joins TRBV9 to TRBJ2-7; D possibly corresponds to TRBD1 (5 bases). This CDR3 has 12 residues. V lost 3 bases and J lost 10, with 14 bases in between. Germline CDR1 SGDLS, CDR2 YYNGEE. The CDR3 nucleotides are TGTGCCAGCAGCGCGACTCAGGGTCCTCAGTACTTC. Its protein is CASSATQGPQYF.

The gene calls are TRBV27 and TRBJ1-1; D is perhaps TRBD1 (5 bases). Germline loops: CDR1 MNHEY, CDR2 SMNVEV (reference sequence). The CDR3 runs 12 residues. Trimming stripped 5 bases from V and 8 bases from J, with 12 bases between. DNA of the CDR3: TGTGCCAGCAGTCCCCTCCGGGGGGAAGCTTTCTTT. Translation gives CASSPLRGEAFF.

This clone was recorded once. The V call is TRBV4-1, the J call TRBJ1-2; D not certain. V was trimmed by 2 bases and J by 2 bases, leaving 12 bases between them. The CDR3 contains 15 residues. Germline CDR1 and CDR2: MGHRA and YSYEKL. The CDR3 bases are TGCGCCAGCAGCCAAACAGAATCTGGGAACTATGGCTACACCTTC. Translation gives CASSQTESGNYGYTF.

This chain connects TRBV5-1 to TRBJ2-7, with TRBD1 matching over 11 bases. Unmatched junction bases numbered 3, after V lost 2 bases and J lost 2 bases. The germline V gene encodes CDR1 SGHRS and CDR2 YFSETQ. This CDR3 spans 15 amino acids. CDR3 nucleotide sequence: TGCGCCAGCAGCTTTGGGACAGGGGGGACCTACGAGCAGTACTTC. This sequence encodes CASSFGTGGTYEQYF.

V usage is TRBV7-3 and J usage is TRBJ1-6; D call uncertain. Looked up from germline, CDR1 is SGHTA and CDR2 is FQGTGA. The CDR3 runs to 15 residues. With 5 bases removed from V and 4 bases from J, the gap between germline ends came to 12 bases. The CDR3 protein is CASSPGDPYNSPLHF. CDR3 sequence (DNA): TGTGCCAGCAGCCCGGGAGACCCTTATAATTCACCCCTCCACTTT.

This clone was recorded once. The gene calls are TRBV24-1 and TRBJ2-1; no firm D call. Trimming stripped 3 bases from V and 8 bases from J, with 19 bases between. The germline V gene has CDR1 KGHDR and CDR2 SFDVKD. The CDR3 length is 16 residues. The CDR3 sequence is CATSDSLALLPDEQFF. As DNA, the CDR3 is TGTGCCACCAGTGATAGTTTGGCTTTATTGCCCGATGAGCAGTTCTTC.

The V gene is TRBV7-3, the J gene TRBJ2-2; no reliable D call. V dropped 5 bases and J dropped 7 bases, with 14 bases sitting between them. Germline lookup yields CDR1 SGHTA and CDR2 FQGTGA. This CDR3 comprises 14 residues. Written as DNA, the CDR3 is TGTGCCAGCAGCCCACGTGTGGTTAGCGGGGAGCTGTTTTTT. Residues: CASSPRVVSGELFF.